This TCR beta chain was sequenced in a study of blood T cell repertoires in COVID-19. Study as a whole: The samples span acute and convalescent COVID-19 from the United States, Italy and Spain. Sample material is recorded as cDNA or gDNA derived from T cells, B-cell-depleted T cells, or PBMCs.

The CDR3 sequence is 13 residues long. Trimming pared 4 bases from V and 5 bases from J, leaving 8 bases between. CDR1 and CDR2 from the germline V gene are LNHNV and YYDKDF (reference sequence). Authors' analysis steps: Using reference gene primer amplification, nucleated cell counts were estimated. Sequencing was performed with immunoSEQ multiplex PCR; in TCRdb, only in-frame clones are kept and a portion is missing. That table supplies the V and J calls and clone size; D and trimming were determined from the DNA. This table holds about 130,000 clones, 70% to 85% found once. The sequence was obtained from a man aged 55-75 years who had recovered from COVID-19. This chain joins TRBV15 and TRBJ2-2; a weak D match, TRBD2 (5 bases). The sample was peripheral blood. As DNA, the CDR3 is TGTGCCACCAGCATGGAGGCGACCGGGGAGCTGTTTTTT. Translated: CATSMEATGELFF.